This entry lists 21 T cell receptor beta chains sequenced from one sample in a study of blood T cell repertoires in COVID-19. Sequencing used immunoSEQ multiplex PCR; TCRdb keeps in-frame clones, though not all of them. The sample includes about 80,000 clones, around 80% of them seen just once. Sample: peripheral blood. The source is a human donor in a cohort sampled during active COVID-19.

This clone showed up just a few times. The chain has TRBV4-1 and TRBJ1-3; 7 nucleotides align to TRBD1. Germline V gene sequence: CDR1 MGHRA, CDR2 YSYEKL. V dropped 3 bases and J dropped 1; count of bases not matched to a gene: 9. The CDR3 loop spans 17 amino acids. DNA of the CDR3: TGCGCCAGCAGCCAGGTCTTTACAGGGGCATCTGGAAACACCATATATTTT. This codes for CASSQVFTGASGNTIYF.

The CDR3 sequence is CAIRDSNNEKLFF. In DNA, the CDR3 is TGTGCCATCCGGGACAGCAATAATGAAAAACTGTTTTTT. V is TRBV6-5 and J is TRBJ1-4, with TRBD1 matching over 7 bases. There are 13 residues in the CDR3. In germline, CDR1 is MNHEY, CDR2 SVGAGI. V trimming: 10 bases; J trimming: 4 bases; junction bases outside the gene matches: 6.

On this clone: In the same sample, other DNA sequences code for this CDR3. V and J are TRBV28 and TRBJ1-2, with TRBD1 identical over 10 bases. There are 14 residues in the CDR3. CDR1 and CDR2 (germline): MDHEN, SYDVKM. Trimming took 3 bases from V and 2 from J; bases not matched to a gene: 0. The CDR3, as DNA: TGTGCCAGCAGTTTGGGACAGGGGAACTATGGCTACACCTTC. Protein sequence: CASSLGQGNYGYTF.

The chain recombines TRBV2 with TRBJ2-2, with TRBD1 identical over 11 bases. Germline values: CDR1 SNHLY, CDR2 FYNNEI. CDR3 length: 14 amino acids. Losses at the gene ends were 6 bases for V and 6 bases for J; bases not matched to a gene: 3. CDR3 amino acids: CASRGTGGPGELFF. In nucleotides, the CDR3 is TGTGCCAGCAGAGGGACAGGGGGTCCCGGGGAGCTGTTTTTT.

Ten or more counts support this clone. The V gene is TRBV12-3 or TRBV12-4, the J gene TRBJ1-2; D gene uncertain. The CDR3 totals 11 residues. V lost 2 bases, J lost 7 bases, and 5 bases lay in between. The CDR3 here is CASSLRSGYTF. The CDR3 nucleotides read TGTGCCAGCAGTTTAAGGAGTGGCTACACCTTC.

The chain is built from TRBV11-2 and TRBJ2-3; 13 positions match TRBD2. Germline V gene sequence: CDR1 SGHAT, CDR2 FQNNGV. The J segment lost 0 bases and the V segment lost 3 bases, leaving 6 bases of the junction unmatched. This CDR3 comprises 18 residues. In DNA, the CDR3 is TGTGCCAGCAGCTTCGGACTAGCGGGAGACCCTAGCACAGATACGCAGTATTTT. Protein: CASSFGLAGDPSTDTQYF.

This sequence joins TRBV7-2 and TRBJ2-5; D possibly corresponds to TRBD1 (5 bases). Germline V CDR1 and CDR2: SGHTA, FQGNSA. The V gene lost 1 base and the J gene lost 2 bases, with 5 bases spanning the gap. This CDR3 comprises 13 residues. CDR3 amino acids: CASSLGQQETQYF. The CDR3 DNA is TGTGCCAGCAGCTTAGGACAGCAAGAGACCCAGTACTTC.

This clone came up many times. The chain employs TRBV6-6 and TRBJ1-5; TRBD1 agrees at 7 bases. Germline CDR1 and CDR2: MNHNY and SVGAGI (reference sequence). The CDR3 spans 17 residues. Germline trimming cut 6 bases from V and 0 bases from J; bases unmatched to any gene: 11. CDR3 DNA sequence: TGTGCCAGCAGACGAACCAGCCACAGGGGTAGCAATCAGCCCCAGCATTTT. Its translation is CASRRTSHRGSNQPQHF.

The CDR3 bases are TGCAGCGTTGAAGGAGGACAGGGGTCTAACTATGGCTACACCTTC. Translating gives CSVEGGQGSNYGYTF. The chain combines TRBV29-1 with TRBJ1-2, with 9 bases identical to TRBD1. Trimming removed 1 base from V and 0 bases from J; junction bases left unmatched: 3. CDR1 is SQVTM and CDR2 is ANQGSEA in the germline V gene. The CDR3 covers 15 residues.

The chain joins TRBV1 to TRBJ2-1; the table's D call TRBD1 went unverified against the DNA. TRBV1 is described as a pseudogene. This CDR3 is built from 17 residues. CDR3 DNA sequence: TGCACCAGCAGCCATGGAACCCCAGGACAGGGGGTAAATGAGCAGTTCTTC. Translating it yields CTSSHGTPGQGVNEQFF.

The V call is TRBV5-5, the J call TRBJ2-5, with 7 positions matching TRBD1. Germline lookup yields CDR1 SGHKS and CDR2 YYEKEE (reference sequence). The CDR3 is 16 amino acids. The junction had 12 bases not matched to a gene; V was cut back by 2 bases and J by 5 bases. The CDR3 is CASSFKDTGDGETQYF. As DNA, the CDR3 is TGTGCCAGCAGCTTTAAAGATACAGGGGACGGGGAGACCCAGTACTTC.

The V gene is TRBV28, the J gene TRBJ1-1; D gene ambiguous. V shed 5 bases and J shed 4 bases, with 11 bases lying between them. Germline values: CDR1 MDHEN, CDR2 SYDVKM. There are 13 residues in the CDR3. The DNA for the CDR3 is TGTGCCAGCAGTAAGATGGTGGCCACTGAAGCTTTCTTT. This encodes CASSKMVATEAFF.

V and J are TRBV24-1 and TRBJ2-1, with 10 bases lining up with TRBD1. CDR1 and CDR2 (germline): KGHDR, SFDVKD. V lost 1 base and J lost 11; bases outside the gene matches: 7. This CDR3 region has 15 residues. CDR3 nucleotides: TGTGCCACCAGTGATTTAACCGGGACAGGGGTCAAGCAGTTCTTC. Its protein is CATSDLTGTGVKQFF.

CDR3 residues: CASSSGQLAEKLFF. The CDR3 DNA follows: TGTGCCAGCAGTTCGGGACAGCTTGCGGAAAAACTGTTTTTT. The chain couples TRBV28 to TRBJ1-4; 7 bases are a match to TRBD1. The V gene's germline CDR1 is MDHEN and CDR2 SYDVKM. With 4 bases clipped from V and 8 bases from J, the junction kept 7 bases outside the gene matches. The CDR3 has 14 residues.

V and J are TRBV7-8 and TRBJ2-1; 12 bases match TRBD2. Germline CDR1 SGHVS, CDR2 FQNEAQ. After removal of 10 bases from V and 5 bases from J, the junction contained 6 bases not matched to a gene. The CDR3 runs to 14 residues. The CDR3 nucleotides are TGTGCCACCGGACTAGCGGGGATCGACAATGAGCAGTTCTTC. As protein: CATGLAGIDNEQFF.

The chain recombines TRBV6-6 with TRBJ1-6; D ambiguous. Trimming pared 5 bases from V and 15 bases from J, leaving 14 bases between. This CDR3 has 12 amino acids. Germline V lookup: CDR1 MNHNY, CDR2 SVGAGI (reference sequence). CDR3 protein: CASSTASPGLHF. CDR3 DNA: TGTGCCAGCAGTACCGCCAGCCCGGGCCTCCACTTT.

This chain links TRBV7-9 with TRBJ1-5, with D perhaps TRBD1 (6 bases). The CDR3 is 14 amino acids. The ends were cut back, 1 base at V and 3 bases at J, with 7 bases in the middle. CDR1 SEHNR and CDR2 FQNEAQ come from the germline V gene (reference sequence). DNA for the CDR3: TGTGCCAGCAGCTTAGGACAGGTCAATCAGCCCCAGCATTTT. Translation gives CASSLGQVNQPQHF. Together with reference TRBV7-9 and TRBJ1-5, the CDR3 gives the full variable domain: DTGVSQNPRHKITKRGQNVTFRCDPISEHNRLYWYRQTLGQGPEFLTYFQNEAQLEKSRLLSDRFSAERPKGSFSTLEIQRTEQGDSAMYLCASSLGQVNQPQHFGDGTRLSIL.

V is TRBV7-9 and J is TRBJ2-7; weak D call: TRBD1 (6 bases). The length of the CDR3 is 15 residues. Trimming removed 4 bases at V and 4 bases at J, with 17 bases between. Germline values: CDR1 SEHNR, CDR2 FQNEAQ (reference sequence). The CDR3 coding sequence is TGTGCCAGCAGCTCAGGGGACGGCCGCGGATACGAGCAGTACTTC. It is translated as CASSSGDGRGYEQYF.

The CDR3 DNA follows: TGCGCCAGCAGCTTAGGGGGCAGGGTCACTGAAGCTTTCTTT. It specifies CASSLGGRVTEAFF. The chain links TRBV5-1 to TRBJ1-1; the match to TRBD1 covers 7 bases. Unmatched junction bases numbered 5, after V lost 2 bases and J lost 4 bases. Germline V CDR1 and CDR2: SGHRS, YFSETQ. CDR3 length equals 14 residues.

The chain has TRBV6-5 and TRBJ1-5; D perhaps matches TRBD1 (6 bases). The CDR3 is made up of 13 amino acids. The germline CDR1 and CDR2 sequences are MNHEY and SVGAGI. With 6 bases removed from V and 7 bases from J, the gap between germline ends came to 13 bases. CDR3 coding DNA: TGTGCCAGCAGGGATACAGGGTACCAGCCCCAGCATTTT. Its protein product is CASRDTGYQPQHF.

CDR3 nucleotides: TGCGCCAGCAGCCAAGGGTTAGGCAATCAGCCCCAGCATTTT. It is translated as CASSQGLGNQPQHF. The J gene is TRBJ1-5, the V gene TRBV4-1; D is unresolved. Deletions cut 1 base from V and 2 bases from J, with 6 bases between. The CDR3 has 14 amino acids. Germline CDR1 MGHRA, CDR2 YSYEKL.